The rows below give T cell receptor beta chains drawn from one sample of a study of T cells in localized non-small cell lung cancer. Generated by immunoSEQ multiplex PCR, the TCRdb table keeps only in-frame clones and is missing some. The sample consists of approximately 100,000 clones, roughly 91% of them appearing once. Sequences were derived from PBMCs, sampled before any cancer treatment. These receptors all come from a woman aged 40 to 75 with stage II squamous cell lung carcinoma. The CDR3 runs from the conserved cysteine through the conserved F or W. D genes are given only for firm matches. The size field is filled for only some rows; it gives once, few, many or a size class.

CDR3 DNA: TGCAGCGTTGTCCATCAGGGAAACACCATATATTTT
CDR3 protein: CSVVHQGNTIYF
J gene: TRBJ1-3
V gene: TRBV29-1
D gene: NA
clone size: NA

CDR3 DNA: TGTGCCAGCAGCTCTCGGACAGCTTCTAACTATGGCTACACCTTC
CDR3 protein: CASSSRTASNYGYTF
J gene: TRBJ1-2
V gene: TRBV9
D gene: NA
clone size: NA

CDR3 DNA: TGTGCCAGCGTCTCGAGCTCCTATAATTCACCCCTCCACTTT
CDR3 protein: CASVSSSYNSPLHF
J gene: TRBJ1-6
V gene: TRBV19
D gene: NA
clone size: NA

CDR3 DNA: TGTGCCACCAAGGCAGGGACAAATGAAAAACTGTTTTTT
CDR3 protein: CATKAGTNEKLFF
J gene: TRBJ1-4
V gene: TRBV10-3
D gene: NA
clone size: NA

CDR3 DNA: TGTGCCAGCAGTTTTGTCCGGGGGGAAGGTATGAGGAGTCAGCCCCAGCATTTT
CDR3 protein: CASSFVRGEGMRSQPQHF
J gene: TRBJ1-5
V gene: TRBV28
D gene: NA
clone size: NA

CDR3 DNA: TGTGCCAGCAGCTCTCAGCGGTTGGCCGACTATGGCTACACCTTC
CDR3 protein: CASSSQRLADYGYTF
J gene: TRBJ1-2
V gene: TRBV28
D gene: NA
clone size: NA

CDR3 DNA: TGCGCCAGCAGCTCAGGACTAGCGGCTGGGAGATCCTACGAGCAGTACTTC
CDR3 protein: CASSSGLAAGRSYEQYF
J gene: TRBJ2-7
V gene: TRBV5-1
D gene: TRBD2
clone size: NA

CDR3 DNA: TGCGCCAGCAGCCGCCCTAGCGGGGTAGGTCCTGAGCAGTTCTTC
CDR3 protein: CASSRPSGVGPEQFF
J gene: TRBJ2-1
V gene: TRBV5-1
D gene: TRBD2
clone size: NA

CDR3 DNA: TGTGCCAGCAGTTTTTTTGGGTTGGTCGGCTCTGGGGCCAACGTCCTGACTTTC
CDR3 protein: CASSFFGLVGSGANVLTF
J gene: TRBJ2-6
V gene: TRBV27
D gene: NA
clone size: NA

CDR3 DNA: TGCGCCAGCAGCTTGTATGGGACAGGGGGTTACACCGGGGAGCTGTTTTTT
CDR3 protein: CASSLYGTGGYTGELFF
J gene: TRBJ2-2
V gene: TRBV5-1
D gene: TRBD1
clone size: NA

CDR3 DNA: TGTGCCAGCGGGCAGGCCGACAATCAGCCCCAGCATTTT
CDR3 protein: CASGQADNQPQHF
J gene: TRBJ1-5
V gene: TRBV2
D gene: NA
clone size: once

CDR3 DNA: TGTGCCAGCAGCCGGGGACTAGCGGGGGCCTACGAGCAGTACTTC
CDR3 protein: CASSRGLAGAYEQYF
J gene: TRBJ2-7
V gene: TRBV5-4
D gene: TRBD2
clone size: NA

CDR3 DNA: TGTGCCACCAGCAGAGATTTGGAGGGGTACGAGCAGTACTTC
CDR3 protein: CATSRDLEGYEQYF
J gene: TRBJ2-7
V gene: TRBV15
D gene: NA
clone size: few

CDR3 DNA: TGTGCCAGCAGTGAGGCTAGCGGGGGCCGCTACGAGCAGTACTTC
CDR3 protein: CASSEASGGRYEQYF
J gene: TRBJ2-7
V gene: TRBV6-1
D gene: TRBD2
clone size: NA

CDR3 DNA: TGTGCCAGCAGGTTTGAGACAGATACGCAGTATTTT
CDR3 protein: CASRFETDTQYF
J gene: TRBJ2-3
V gene: TRBV28
D gene: NA
clone size: NA

CDR3 DNA: TGTGCCAGCACCACTTCGGCCGCCCTACCCCAGCATTTT
CDR3 protein: CASTTSAALPQHF
J gene: TRBJ1-5
V gene: TRBV28
D gene: NA
clone size: NA

CDR3 DNA: TGTGCCAGCAAGGGTTCACGGACTGAAGCTTTCTTT
CDR3 protein: CASKGSRTEAFF
J gene: TRBJ1-1
V gene: TRBV28
D gene: NA
clone size: NA

CDR3 DNA: TGCGCCAGCAGCTTGGATGGAGGGCAATGGGACGGCTACACCTTC
CDR3 protein: CASSLDGGQWDGYTF
J gene: TRBJ1-2
V gene: TRBV5-1
D gene: NA
clone size: NA

CDR3 DNA: TGTGCCAGCAGTCTCCTTGGTGTAGGGGGGGGCACGGGGTCCTACGAGCAGTACTTC
CDR3 protein: CASSLLGVGGGTGSYEQYF
J gene: TRBJ2-7
V gene: TRBV27
D gene: NA
clone size: NA

CDR3 DNA: TGCAGCGTTGGCAGGGACAGGGCCAACTATGGCTACACCTTC
CDR3 protein: CSVGRDRANYGYTF
J gene: TRBJ1-2
V gene: TRBV29-1
D gene: TRBD1
clone size: NA

CDR3 DNA: TGTGCCAGCAGCTTAGCGGGACAGGGCTATGGCTACACCTTC
CDR3 protein: CASSLAGQGYGYTF
J gene: TRBJ1-2
V gene: TRBV7-8
D gene: TRBD1
clone size: NA

CDR3 DNA: TGTGCCAGCAGCGAACCGAGACTCAGCTCCTACAATGAGCAGTTCTTC
CDR3 protein: CASSEPRLSSYNEQFF
J gene: TRBJ2-1
V gene: TRBV7-8
D gene: NA
clone size: NA

CDR3 DNA: TGTGCCAGCACCCGGGACAGGACCTACACAGATACGCAGTATTTT
CDR3 protein: CASTRDRTYTDTQYF
J gene: TRBJ2-3
V gene: TRBV27
D gene: TRBD1
clone size: NA

CDR3 DNA: TGTGCCACCAGCAGAGATTTGGGGACAGCTGAAAAACTGTTTTTT
CDR3 protein: CATSRDLGTAEKLFF
J gene: TRBJ1-4
V gene: TRBV15
D gene: TRBD1
clone size: NA

CDR3 DNA: TGTGCCAGCAGCGCCACGGTCATTAACACTGAAGCTTTCTTT
CDR3 protein: CASSATVINTEAFF
J gene: TRBJ1-1
V gene: TRBV6-5
D gene: NA
clone size: NA

CDR3 DNA: TGTGCCAGCAGTTTAAAGTTGGATCATCAGCCCCAGCATTTT
CDR3 protein: CASSLKLDHQPQHF
J gene: TRBJ1-5
V gene: TRBV27
D gene: NA
clone size: NA

CDR3 DNA: TGTGCCAGTAGGGGGGGGACGGTGCTCAATCAGCCCCAGCATTTT
CDR3 protein: CASRGGTVLNQPQHF
J gene: TRBJ1-5
V gene: TRBV19
D gene: NA
clone size: NA

CDR3 DNA: TGCAGCGTTACCGGGACAGGTGCTAATCAGCCCCAGCATTTT
CDR3 protein: CSVTGTGANQPQHF
J gene: TRBJ1-5
V gene: TRBV29-1
D gene: TRBD1
clone size: NA

CDR3 DNA: TGTGCCAGCAGCTTAGGGGACAGACCCTTTGGCTACACCTTC
CDR3 protein: CASSLGDRPFGYTF
J gene: TRBJ1-2
V gene: TRBV7-9
D gene: TRBD1
clone size: NA

CDR3 DNA: TGCAGCGTTGAGGCCTTCGGACAGGGTAACACCGGGGAGCTGTTTTTT
CDR3 protein: CSVEAFGQGNTGELFF
J gene: TRBJ2-2
V gene: TRBV29-1
D gene: TRBD1
clone size: NA

CDR3 DNA: TGTGCCAGCACTCTTAGGTTTGGACCCCCAGCACAAGATACGCAGTATTTT
CDR3 protein: CASTLRFGPPAQDTQYF
J gene: TRBJ2-3
V gene: TRBV27
D gene: NA
clone size: NA

CDR3 DNA: TGTGCCAGCAGCCTCCCGGGGGGGGAAGGCTACACCTTC
CDR3 protein: CASSLPGGEGYTF
J gene: TRBJ1-2
V gene: TRBV5-6
D gene: NA
clone size: NA

CDR3 DNA: TGTGCCACCAGCAGCGCCCGGGGAAAGGCCTCGCACGAGCAGTACTTC
CDR3 protein: CATSSARGKASHEQYF
J gene: TRBJ2-7
V gene: TRBV15
D gene: NA
clone size: once

CDR3 DNA: TGTGCCAGCAGCGTTTGGGAGATAGGGTACAATGAGCAGTTCTTC
CDR3 protein: CASSVWEIGYNEQFF
J gene: TRBJ2-1
V gene: TRBV9
D gene: NA
clone size: NA

CDR3 DNA: TGTGCCAGCAGTGAGCGACCAGGGACCTACAATGAGCAGTTCTTC
CDR3 protein: CASSERPGTYNEQFF
J gene: TRBJ2-1
V gene: TRBV6-4
D gene: NA
clone size: NA

CDR3 DNA: TGTGCCAGCACCTCCCCGGGCAGGGTAGATGGCTACACCTTC
CDR3 protein: CASTSPGRVDGYTF
J gene: TRBJ1-2
V gene: TRBV5-4
D gene: NA
clone size: NA

CDR3 DNA: TGTGCCAGCAGCTCACTGACTAGCCCCTTTTCGAATGAGCAGTTCTTC
CDR3 protein: CASSSLTSPFSNEQFF
J gene: TRBJ2-1
V gene: TRBV5-4
D gene: TRBD2
clone size: NA

CDR3 DNA: TGTGCCAGCAGTTTTCCTTTACGGCAGGGGGAATACATCCACGAGCAGTACTTC
CDR3 protein: CASSFPLRQGEYIHEQYF
J gene: TRBJ2-7
V gene: TRBV28
D gene: TRBD1
clone size: NA

CDR3 DNA: TGTGCCAGCAGTAGGGAGGGCGGGCCGTGGGGCTACACCTTC
CDR3 protein: CASSREGGPWGYTF
J gene: TRBJ1-2
V gene: TRBV6-1
D gene: NA
clone size: NA

CDR3 DNA: TGCGCCAGCAGCTCCGTATGGGGGGACACTGAAGCTTTCTTT
CDR3 protein: CASSSVWGDTEAFF
J gene: TRBJ1-1
V gene: TRBV5-1
D gene: NA
clone size: NA

CDR3 DNA: TGTGCCAGCAGCTTAGATTTGGGTGCCAAGAGAGAGCAGTACTTC
CDR3 protein: CASSLDLGAKREQYF
J gene: TRBJ2-7
V gene: TRBV11-2
D gene: NA
clone size: once

CDR3 DNA: TGTGCCAGCAGCCCCGGGCTAGCGGGATACAATGAGCAGTTCTTC
CDR3 protein: CASSPGLAGYNEQFF
J gene: TRBJ2-1
V gene: TRBV7-6
D gene: TRBD2
clone size: NA

CDR3 DNA: TGTGCCAGCAGTCCTGCGCATGCAAACTATGGCTACACCTTC
CDR3 protein: CASSPAHANYGYTF
J gene: TRBJ1-2
V gene: TRBV6-4
D gene: NA
clone size: NA

CDR3 DNA: TGCGCCAGCAGCTTGGTTACGACAGGGGAATATGGCTACACCTTC
CDR3 protein: CASSLVTTGEYGYTF
J gene: TRBJ1-2
V gene: TRBV5-1
D gene: TRBD1
clone size: once

CDR3 DNA: TGTGCCAGTAGTATAGATACAGGCCCGAGGGTGGTCGCTTTCTTT
CDR3 protein: CASSIDTGPRVVAFF
J gene: TRBJ1-1
V gene: TRBV19
D gene: NA
clone size: NA

CDR3 DNA: TGCGCCAGCAGTGAGTCGTCGGATAACTATGGCTACACCTTC
CDR3 protein: CASSESSDNYGYTF
J gene: TRBJ1-2
V gene: TRBV10-1
D gene: NA
clone size: NA

CDR3 DNA: TGCAGCGTTGGGCATACAGGAGGGTCGCGGTACGAGCAGTACTTC
CDR3 protein: CSVGHTGGSRYEQYF
J gene: TRBJ2-7
V gene: TRBV29-1
D gene: NA
clone size: few

CDR3 DNA: TGTGCCAGCAGCTTACGAGGGGAAGGGGGCTACACCTTC
CDR3 protein: CASSLRGEGGYTF
J gene: TRBJ1-2
V gene: TRBV13
D gene: NA
clone size: NA

CDR3 DNA: TGTGCCAGCAGCTTAGCCTCCTCACTTGGCGAAGCTTTCTTT
CDR3 protein: CASSLASSLGEAFF
J gene: TRBJ1-1
V gene: TRBV7-8
D gene: NA
clone size: NA

CDR3 DNA: TGTGCCAGTAAAGGGGAAGATGGCTACACCTTC
CDR3 protein: CASKGEDGYTF
J gene: TRBJ1-2
V gene: TRBV19
D gene: NA
clone size: NA

CDR3 DNA: TGCGCCAGCAGCTTGTCAGGGGAAGGAGCTTTCTTT
CDR3 protein: CASSLSGEGAFF
J gene: TRBJ1-1
V gene: TRBV5-1
D gene: NA
clone size: NA

CDR3 DNA: TGTGCCAGCGGGACCGTGGGACCTGCGAGATATCAGCCCCAGCATTTT
CDR3 protein: CASGTVGPARYQPQHF
J gene: TRBJ1-5
V gene: TRBV5-7
D gene: NA
clone size: NA

CDR3 DNA: TGTGCCAGCAGAGTGGTGAACACTGAAGCTTTCTTT
CDR3 protein: CASRVVNTEAFF
J gene: TRBJ1-1
V gene: TRBV28
D gene: NA
clone size: NA

CDR3 DNA: TGTGCCAGCAGCTTAGTAAGAGGGCAGGGAATCGAAAAACTGTTTTTT
CDR3 protein: CASSLVRGQGIEKLFF
J gene: TRBJ1-4
V gene: TRBV11-2
D gene: NA
clone size: NA

CDR3 DNA: TGTGCCAGCAGTGGACAGGTGGGCAATGAGCAGTTCTTC
CDR3 protein: CASSGQVGNEQFF
J gene: TRBJ2-1
V gene: TRBV2
D gene: NA
clone size: once

CDR3 DNA: TGTGCCAGCAGCTTGGCCCAGGGTGAAGCTTTCTTT
CDR3 protein: CASSLAQGEAFF
J gene: TRBJ1-1
V gene: TRBV5-4
D gene: NA
clone size: NA

CDR3 DNA: TGTGCCAGCACCGACAGCCGGAAACGTGAAAAACTGTTTTTT
CDR3 protein: CASTDSRKREKLFF
J gene: TRBJ1-4
V gene: TRBV28
D gene: NA
clone size: once

CDR3 DNA: TGTGCCAGCAGTGCAGGGGTTGTTAGCAATCAGCCCCAGCATTTT
CDR3 protein: CASSAGVVSNQPQHF
J gene: TRBJ1-5
V gene: TRBV6-1
D gene: NA
clone size: NA

CDR3 DNA: TGCGCCAGCAGCTTGAGGTCGGCTAGCGGGAGTCACGAGCAGTACTTC
CDR3 protein: CASSLRSASGSHEQYF
J gene: TRBJ2-7
V gene: TRBV5-1
D gene: TRBD2
clone size: NA

CDR3 DNA: TGTGCCAGCAGCGGCGACAGGGGGCTTTCCGGGGAGCTGTTTTTT
CDR3 protein: CASSGDRGLSGELFF
J gene: TRBJ2-2
V gene: TRBV5-5
D gene: TRBD1
clone size: NA